The rows below give T cell receptor beta chains drawn from one sample of a study of PD-1 blockade in classical Hodgkin lymphoma. Sequenced by immunoSEQ multiplex PCR; TCRdb stores in-frame clones only, minus some. This sample has 25,000 to 35,000 clones, with 85% to 90% found just once. The input for sequencing was CD4+ T cells from blood, taken before the fourth cycle of nivolumab. The receptor source for this set is a human donor with classical Hodgkin lymphoma. CDR3s include the opening cysteine and the closing phenylalanine or tryptophan. Each record gives: clone size, J gene, V gene, D gene, CDR3 protein, CDR3 DNA. The D gene is left open where the match is weak. Clone size is stated in some rows and not others, as once, few, many or a class when expanded.

-	TRBJ2-6	TRBV10-1	TRBD1	CASSDGTARLSGANVLTF	TGCGCCAGCAGTGATGGGACAGCGAGACTATCTGGGGCCAACGTCCTGACTTTC
once	TRBJ2-7	TRBV15	-	CATSRDDLGSYEQYF	TGTGCCACCAGCAGAGATGATTTGGGCTCCTACGAGCAGTACTTC
-	TRBJ1-1	TRBV29-1	-	CSVWDGFNTEAFF	TGCAGCGTCTGGGACGGATTTAACACTGAAGCTTTCTTT
once	TRBJ2-7	TRBV30	TRBD1	CAWGRTGLYEQYF	TGTGCCTGGGGTCGGACAGGGCTCTACGAGCAGTACTTC
-	TRBJ2-5	TRBV29-1	-	CSTSIGGTVGETQYF	TGCAGCACCTCAATAGGGGGAACCGTGGGAGAGACCCAGTACTTC
-	TRBJ2-7	TRBV6-6	-	CASSSDSPGSYEQYF	TGTGCCAGCAGTTCGGACTCGCCCGGATCCTACGAGCAGTACTTC
few	TRBJ2-7	TRBV2	-	CASSEGENEQYF	TGTGCCAGCAGTGAAGGAGAGAACGAGCAGTACTTC
once	TRBJ2-7	TRBV7-2	TRBD2	CASSPLNRASGSGYEQYF	TGTGCCAGCAGCCCTCTAAATCGGGCTAGCGGGAGTGGCTACGAGCAGTACTTC
-	TRBJ2-7	TRBV7-9	TRBD1	CASSLQTGTYEQYF	TGTGCCAGCAGCTTACAGACAGGGACCTACGAGCAGTACTTC
few	TRBJ2-7	TRBV11-2	TRBD1	CASSWSDRAHEQYF	TGTGCCAGCAGCTGGTCGGACAGGGCCCACGAGCAGTACTTC
-	TRBJ2-1	TRBV7-6	TRBD2	CASSLAWASGRAVNEQFF	TGTGCCAGCAGCTTAGCGTGGGCTAGCGGGAGGGCCGTAAATGAGCAGTTCTTC
-	TRBJ2-7	TRBV5-5	TRBD1	CASSLTTGQQYEQYF	TGTGCCAGCAGCCTAACGACGGGACAGCAATACGAGCAGTACTTC
-	TRBJ2-7	TRBV5-5	TRBD1	CASSWDRNSYEQYF	TGTGCCAGCAGCTGGGACAGGAACTCCTACGAGCAGTACTTC
few	TRBJ1-5	TRBV4-2	TRBD1	CASSQGSRGPFQPQHF	TGTGCCAGCAGCCAAGGGTCTAGGGGGCCGTTTCAGCCCCAGCATTTT
-	TRBJ1-5	TRBV15	TRBD1	CATSTRQGVSNQPQHF	TGTGCCACCAGCACCCGACAGGGGGTTAGCAATCAGCCCCAGCATTTT
-	TRBJ2-1	TRBV9	-	CASSETFPSSYNEQFF	TGTGCCAGCAGCGAGACTTTCCCAAGCTCCTACAATGAGCAGTTCTTC